A selection of T cell receptor beta chains follows, all from one sample in a study of OX40 agonist ivuxolimab in advanced cancers. Generated by immunoSEQ multiplex PCR, the TCRdb table keeps only in-frame clones and is missing some. The sample includes 52,000 or so clones, approximately 87% of them seen just once. The specimen was CD4+ or CD8+ T cells sorted from blood, collected in a trial of the OX40 agonist ivuxolimab. The source is an adult with an advanced solid tumor such as melanoma, head and neck, liver or kidney cancer. CDR3s include the opening cysteine and the closing phenylalanine or tryptophan. D genes are given only for firm matches. Clone sizes are given selectively: once, few, many, or a class where the clone is expanded.

j_gene: TRBJ2-1; v_gene: TRBV7-8; d_gene: TRBD1; abundance: -; CDR3nt: TGTGCCAGCCTTTGGGACAGAGCGTACAATGAGCAGTTCTTC; CDR3aa: CASLWDRAYNEQFF
j_gene: TRBJ1-5; v_gene: TRBV19; d_gene: -; abundance: -; CDR3nt: TGTGCCAGTAGTTCGCAGGAGGGCCAGCCCCAGCATTTT; CDR3aa: CASSSQEGQPQHF
j_gene: TRBJ2-3; v_gene: TRBV4-3; d_gene: TRBD2; abundance: -; CDR3nt: TGCGCCAGCAGCGATAGCGGGGACACAGATACGCAGTATTTT; CDR3aa: CASSDSGDTDTQYF
j_gene: TRBJ1-3; v_gene: TRBV25-1; d_gene: TRBD1; abundance: -; CDR3nt: TGTGCCAGCAGTTTAGGATCCAGGGGGTACACCATATATTTT; CDR3aa: CASSLGSRGYTIYF
j_gene: TRBJ2-2; v_gene: TRBV9; d_gene: -; abundance: -; CDR3nt: TGTGCCAGCAGTCAGAACACCGGGGAGCTGTTTTTT; CDR3aa: CASSQNTGELFF
j_gene: TRBJ1-6; v_gene: TRBV5-6; d_gene: -; abundance: -; CDR3nt: TGTGCCAGCAGCCTTGGCCCGGGGACACCCCTCCACTTT; CDR3aa: CASSLGPGTPLHF
j_gene: TRBJ2-7; v_gene: TRBV28; d_gene: -; abundance: -; CDR3nt: TGTGCCAGCAGTTTATACCTTGCGGGGACACTTTCCTCCTACGAGCAGTACTTC; CDR3aa: CASSLYLAGTLSSYEQYF
j_gene: TRBJ1-3; v_gene: TRBV28; d_gene: -; abundance: -; CDR3nt: TGTGCCAGCAGTCCCCCAGGGAGCTCTGGAAACACCATATATTTT; CDR3aa: CASSPPGSSGNTIYF
j_gene: TRBJ1-6; v_gene: TRBV7-9; d_gene: -; abundance: few; CDR3nt: TGTGCCAGCAGCTTTGTTTTGAATTCACCCCTCCACTTT; CDR3aa: CASSFVLNSPLHF
j_gene: TRBJ1-4; v_gene: TRBV5-1; d_gene: -; abundance: -; CDR3nt: TGCGCCAGCAGGAGTGGTACTAATGAAAAACTGTTTTTT; CDR3aa: CASRSGTNEKLFF
j_gene: TRBJ2-2; v_gene: TRBV7-9; d_gene: -; abundance: -; CDR3nt: TGTGCCAGGGGAAGGGAGAACACCGGGGAGCTGTTTTTT; CDR3aa: CARGRENTGELFF
j_gene: TRBJ2-5; v_gene: TRBV19; d_gene: TRBD2; abundance: -; CDR3nt: TGTGCCAGCCGGGACTACTCAGAGACCCAGTACTTC; CDR3aa: CASRDYSETQYF
j_gene: TRBJ1-4; v_gene: TRBV4-1; d_gene: -; abundance: -; CDR3nt: TGCGCCAGCAGCCAAAGGCAGGGTTTCGAAAAACTGTTTTTT; CDR3aa: CASSQRQGFEKLFF
j_gene: TRBJ1-2; v_gene: TRBV10-3; d_gene: -; abundance: -; CDR3nt: TGTGCCATCATGGGGAATCTTAACTATGGCTACACCTTC; CDR3aa: CAIMGNLNYGYTF
j_gene: TRBJ1-1; v_gene: TRBV11-3; d_gene: TRBD1; abundance: -; CDR3nt: TGTGCCAGCAGCTTGACAGGGGACACTGAAGCTTTCTTT; CDR3aa: CASSLTGDTEAFF
j_gene: TRBJ2-3; v_gene: TRBV19; d_gene: TRBD2; abundance: -; CDR3nt: TGTGCCAGTAGTAGATCTAGCGGGAGCACAGATACGCAGTATTTT; CDR3aa: CASSRSSGSTDTQYF
j_gene: TRBJ1-2; v_gene: TRBV7-9; d_gene: -; abundance: -; CDR3nt: TGTGCCAGCAGCTCTGGGACGGATGTCTATGGCTACACCTTC; CDR3aa: CASSSGTDVYGYTF
j_gene: TRBJ2-5; v_gene: TRBV7-3; d_gene: -; abundance: once; CDR3nt: TGTGCCAGCAGCTTAACGTACCTAGAGACCCAGTACTTC; CDR3aa: CASSLTYLETQYF
j_gene: TRBJ2-1; v_gene: TRBV11-2; d_gene: -; abundance: -; CDR3nt: TGTGCCAGCAGCGTCGTCAGGAATGAGCAGTTCTTC; CDR3aa: CASSVVRNEQFF
j_gene: TRBJ1-5; v_gene: TRBV10-3; d_gene: -; abundance: -; CDR3nt: TGTGCCATCAGTGAGTCGTGGGTCCGTCATCAGCCCCAGCATTTT; CDR3aa: CAISESWVRHQPQHF
j_gene: TRBJ2-7; v_gene: TRBV7-3; d_gene: TRBD1; abundance: -; CDR3nt: TGTGCCAGCAGCTTGGGACAGGGGGAAGAGCAGTACTTC; CDR3aa: CASSLGQGEEQYF
j_gene: TRBJ1-4; v_gene: TRBV5-1; d_gene: TRBD1; abundance: -; CDR3nt: TGCGCCAGCAGCTTGGGGGCGAGGGGACAGGGAGGTACTGAAAAACTGTTTTTT; CDR3aa: CASSLGARGQGGTEKLFF
j_gene: TRBJ1-2; v_gene: TRBV14; d_gene: TRBD1; abundance: -; CDR3nt: TGTGCCAGCAGTCGGACAGGGGACGGCTATGGCTACACCTTC; CDR3aa: CASSRTGDGYGYTF
j_gene: TRBJ2-7; v_gene: TRBV30; d_gene: -; abundance: -; CDR3nt: TGTGCCTGGAGTTTACAGATCGGAGACGAGCAGTACTTC; CDR3aa: CAWSLQIGDEQYF
j_gene: TRBJ1-2; v_gene: TRBV5-4; d_gene: -; abundance: -; CDR3nt: TGTGCCAGCAGCTTCATGGGGTTCAATGGCTACACCTTC; CDR3aa: CASSFMGFNGYTF
j_gene: TRBJ1-2; v_gene: TRBV29-1; d_gene: -; abundance: -; CDR3nt: TGCAGCGTTGAAGTACAACACTATGGCTACACCTTC; CDR3aa: CSVEVQHYGYTF
j_gene: TRBJ2-7; v_gene: TRBV29-1; d_gene: -; abundance: once; CDR3nt: TGCAGCGTGACCACGACAGACTACGAGCAGTACTTC; CDR3aa: CSVTTTDYEQYF
j_gene: TRBJ2-5; v_gene: TRBV6-5; d_gene: -; abundance: -; CDR3nt: TGTGCCAGCAGTTACTCGGGTAATCAAGAGACCCAGTACTTC; CDR3aa: CASSYSGNQETQYF
j_gene: TRBJ1-3; v_gene: TRBV5-4; d_gene: -; abundance: -; CDR3nt: TGTGCCAGCAGCGAAGGACCAAGCTCTGGAAACACCATATATTTT; CDR3aa: CASSEGPSSGNTIYF
j_gene: TRBJ1-6; v_gene: TRBV2; d_gene: -; abundance: -; CDR3nt: TGTGCCAGCAGTGATAGACAGCAGTATAATTCACCCCTCCACTTT; CDR3aa: CASSDRQQYNSPLHF
j_gene: TRBJ2-7; v_gene: TRBV10-3; d_gene: TRBD2; abundance: -; CDR3nt: TGTGCCATCAGTGAGTCGAGAACTAGCGGGGTCTACGAGCAGTACTTC; CDR3aa: CAISESRTSGVYEQYF
j_gene: TRBJ1-2; v_gene: TRBV19; d_gene: -; abundance: -; CDR3nt: TGTGCCAGTACCCAACAGGAATCTATGGGCTACACCTTC; CDR3aa: CASTQQESMGYTF
j_gene: TRBJ2-7; v_gene: TRBV9; d_gene: -; abundance: -; CDR3nt: TGTGCCAGCAGCCCCTCCCCGGGCTACGAGCAGTACTTC; CDR3aa: CASSPSPGYEQYF
j_gene: TRBJ1-1; v_gene: TRBV30; d_gene: TRBD1; abundance: -; CDR3nt: TGTGCCTGGCCGGAAGGACTAAAACAGGGGTACACTGAAGCTTTCTTT; CDR3aa: CAWPEGLKQGYTEAFF
j_gene: TRBJ2-1; v_gene: TRBV30; d_gene: TRBD2; abundance: once; CDR3nt: TGTGCCGAACGGACTAGCGGGGGGCTCAATGAGCAGTTCTTC; CDR3aa: CAERTSGGLNEQFF
j_gene: TRBJ2-3; v_gene: TRBV10-3; d_gene: TRBD1; abundance: -; CDR3nt: TGTGCCATCAGTGGACCTAGAGACAGGGGGGGAGATACGCAGTATTTT; CDR3aa: CAISGPRDRGGDTQYF
j_gene: TRBJ1-2; v_gene: TRBV18; d_gene: TRBD1; abundance: -; CDR3nt: TGTGCCAGCTCACTTAGTACAGGGGACTCTAACTATGGCTACACCTTC; CDR3aa: CASSLSTGDSNYGYTF
j_gene: TRBJ2-3; v_gene: TRBV7-3; d_gene: -; abundance: -; CDR3nt: TGTGCCAGCAGTCTCACGAGGGATACGCAGTATTTT; CDR3aa: CASSLTRDTQYF
j_gene: TRBJ1-6; v_gene: TRBV7-3; d_gene: -; abundance: -; CDR3nt: TGTGCCAGCAGCTTAATGCAAGGGGGGTATAATTCACCCCTCCACTTT; CDR3aa: CASSLMQGGYNSPLHF
j_gene: TRBJ2-5; v_gene: TRBV27; d_gene: TRBD2; abundance: -; CDR3nt: TGTGCCAGCAGTACTACTAGCGGGGGGGCCTGGGAGACCCAGTACTTC; CDR3aa: CASSTTSGGAWETQYF
j_gene: TRBJ1-1; v_gene: TRBV30; d_gene: TRBD1; abundance: -; CDR3nt: TGTGCCTGGACTCAAAAGGGACAGGGGAACACTGAAGCTTTCTTT; CDR3aa: CAWTQKGQGNTEAFF
j_gene: TRBJ1-2; v_gene: TRBV5-1; d_gene: TRBD1; abundance: -; CDR3nt: TGCGCCAGCAGCACCGGGGACAGAGGCGGCTACACCTTC; CDR3aa: CASSTGDRGGYTF
j_gene: TRBJ2-5; v_gene: TRBV29-1; d_gene: -; abundance: -; CDR3nt: TGCAGCGTTGAAGATGGTTTCGGGGTTGGTACTGAGACCCAGTACTTC; CDR3aa: CSVEDGFGVGTETQYF
j_gene: TRBJ1-5; v_gene: TRBV27; d_gene: -; abundance: -; CDR3nt: TGTGCCAGCAGGGGCAGGGTGGGCAATCAGCCCCAGCATTTT; CDR3aa: CASRGRVGNQPQHF
j_gene: TRBJ2-3; v_gene: TRBV15; d_gene: -; abundance: -; CDR3nt: TGTGCCACCAGCAGAGATCTCGACCCTCGGACGCAGTATTTT; CDR3aa: CATSRDLDPRTQYF
j_gene: TRBJ2-1; v_gene: TRBV19; d_gene: TRBD1; abundance: -; CDR3nt: TGTGCCAGTAGTGTACAGGGGCCTTACAATGAGCAGTTCTTC; CDR3aa: CASSVQGPYNEQFF
j_gene: TRBJ2-5; v_gene: TRBV23-1; d_gene: -; abundance: -; CDR3nt: TGCGCCAGCAGTCTGGGCATCACCCCGAGGGAGACCCAGTACTTC; CDR3aa: CASSLGITPRETQYF
j_gene: TRBJ2-5; v_gene: TRBV30; d_gene: -; abundance: -; CDR3nt: TGTGCCTGGAGTGTACACGATGAGACCCAGTACTTC; CDR3aa: CAWSVHDETQYF
j_gene: TRBJ2-7; v_gene: TRBV18; d_gene: -; abundance: -; CDR3nt: TGTGCCAGCTCACCTCCCGGGACATATGCCTACGAGCAGTACTTC; CDR3aa: CASSPPGTYAYEQYF
j_gene: TRBJ2-5; v_gene: TRBV7-9; d_gene: TRBD1; abundance: -; CDR3nt: TGTGCCAGCAGCTCCACAGGGGGCGCGGGAGAGACCCAGTACTTC; CDR3aa: CASSSTGGAGETQYF
j_gene: TRBJ2-3; v_gene: TRBV15; d_gene: -; abundance: -; CDR3nt: TGTGCCACCAGCCTTCGGGTAGCCACAGATACGCAGTATTTT; CDR3aa: CATSLRVATDTQYF
j_gene: TRBJ1-2; v_gene: TRBV6-5; d_gene: TRBD1; abundance: -; CDR3nt: TGTGCCAGCAGGGGGACAGGGACGAACTATGGCTACACCTTC; CDR3aa: CASRGTGTNYGYTF
j_gene: TRBJ2-7; v_gene: TRBV7-2; d_gene: -; abundance: -; CDR3nt: TGTGCCAGCAGCTCCGTTCGGAACGAGCAGTACTTC; CDR3aa: CASSSVRNEQYF
j_gene: TRBJ2-7; v_gene: TRBV18; d_gene: TRBD1; abundance: -; CDR3nt: TGTGCCAGCTCACCCGGGACAGGGGATCCGAACGAGCAGTACTTC; CDR3aa: CASSPGTGDPNEQYF
j_gene: TRBJ2-4; v_gene: TRBV19; d_gene: -; abundance: -; CDR3nt: TGTGCCAGTACCACGGTGGGGGGCACGGATGAAAACATTCAGTACTTC; CDR3aa: CASTTVGGTDENIQYF
j_gene: TRBJ1-6; v_gene: TRBV5-6; d_gene: TRBD1; abundance: -; CDR3nt: TGTGCCAGCAGACTATCCGGGACAGGGAACCCTGGACCACCCCTCCACTTT; CDR3aa: CASRLSGTGNPGPPLHF
j_gene: TRBJ2-2; v_gene: TRBV9; d_gene: TRBD1; abundance: -; CDR3nt: TGTGCCAGCAGCGGTGGGACAGGGTCCAACCAAGGGGAGCTGTTTTTT; CDR3aa: CASSGGTGSNQGELFF
j_gene: TRBJ1-3; v_gene: TRBV4-3; d_gene: -; abundance: -; CDR3nt: TGCGCCAGCAGCCAAGCCCACACTGGAAACACCATATATTTT; CDR3aa: CASSQAHTGNTIYF
j_gene: TRBJ2-7; v_gene: TRBV15; d_gene: -; abundance: -; CDR3nt: TGTGCCACCAGCAGGACTTGGGGTGACGAGCAGTACTTC; CDR3aa: CATSRTWGDEQYF
j_gene: TRBJ2-7; v_gene: TRBV30; d_gene: -; abundance: -; CDR3nt: TGTGCCTGGGTCCTAGGGAGTACCTACGAGCAGTACTTC; CDR3aa: CAWVLGSTYEQYF